This T cell receptor beta chain was sequenced in a study of type 1 regulatory T cells. Study details: This in vitro CD4 product, T-allo10, is enriched for Tr1 cells and alloantigen-specific.

The CDR3 contains 15 residues. The V gene's germline CDR1 is LNHDA and CDR2 SQIVND (reference sequence). V shed 8 bases, J shed 6 bases, and the junction held 11 bases outside the gene matches. The graft donor-derived T-allo10 cells reportedly recognize host alloantigens, are anergic, and suppress alloantigen-specifically. A remark on this clonotype: Its specificity is unknown. Given a much more abundant clone one base away, this may be a read error.

TCRdb analysed the reads with MiXCR anew, one entry per CDR3 protein. The sample includes over 55,000 distinct CDR3 sequences, about 62% of them seen just once. The receptor's source is a human donor in good health. Sample: cultured T cells, either the whole culture or a sorted T cell fraction (not recorded which). Subset given: Tr1-enriched cell product generated in vitro against host alloantigens. The chain carries TRBV19 and TRBJ2-1; 9 bases fit TRBD1. The CDR3 sequence is CASSDVGTGTNEQFF. CDR3 bases: TGTGCCAGTTCTGACGTCGGGACAGGGACCAATGAGCAGTTCTTC.